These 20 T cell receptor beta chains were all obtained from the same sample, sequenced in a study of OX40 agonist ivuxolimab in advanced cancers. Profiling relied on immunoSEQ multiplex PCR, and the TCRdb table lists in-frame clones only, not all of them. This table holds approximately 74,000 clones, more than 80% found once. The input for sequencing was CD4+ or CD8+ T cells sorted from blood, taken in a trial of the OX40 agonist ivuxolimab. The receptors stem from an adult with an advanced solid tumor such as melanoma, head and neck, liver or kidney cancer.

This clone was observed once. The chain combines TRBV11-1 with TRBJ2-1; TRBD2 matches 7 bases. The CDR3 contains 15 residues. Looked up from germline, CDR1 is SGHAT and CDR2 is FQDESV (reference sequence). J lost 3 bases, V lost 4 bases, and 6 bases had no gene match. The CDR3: CASSWSGIFYNEQFF. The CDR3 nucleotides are TGTGCCAGCAGCTGGAGCGGGATCTTCTACAATGAGCAGTTCTTC.

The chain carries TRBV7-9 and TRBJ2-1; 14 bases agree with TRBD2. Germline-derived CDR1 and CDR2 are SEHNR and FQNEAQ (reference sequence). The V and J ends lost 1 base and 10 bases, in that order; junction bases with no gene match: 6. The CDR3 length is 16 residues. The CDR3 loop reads CASSLGTSGGLGEQFF. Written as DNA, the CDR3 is TGTGCCAGCAGCTTAGGGACTAGCGGGGGGCTAGGAGAGCAGTTCTTC.

CDR3 DNA: TGTGCCAGCAGCCCCAGGCGGGCAGGGCTGGACTACGAGCAGTACTTC. Encoded protein: CASSPRRAGLDYEQYF. The chain recombines TRBV5-5 with TRBJ2-7; either TRBD1 or TRBD2 may fit D (5 bases each). CDR3 length: 16 residues. Germline V CDR1 and CDR2: SGHKS, YYEKEE (reference sequence). V was cut by 4 bases and J by 3 bases, with 20 bases left in between.

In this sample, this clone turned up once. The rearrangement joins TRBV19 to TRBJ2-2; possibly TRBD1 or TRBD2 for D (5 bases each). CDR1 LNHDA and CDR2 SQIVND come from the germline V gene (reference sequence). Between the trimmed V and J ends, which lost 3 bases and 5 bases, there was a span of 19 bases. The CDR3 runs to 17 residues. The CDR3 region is CASSIMQGAQRTGELFF. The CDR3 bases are TGTGCCAGTAGTATCATGCAGGGAGCCCAGCGAACCGGGGAGCTGTTTTTT.

The CDR3 DNA is TGTGCCAGTAGTTTACCTAGTAGCGGGGGGGCTAGGAATGAGCAGTTCTTC. Amino acid sequence: CASSLPSSGGARNEQFF. The genes are TRBV19 and TRBJ2-1; 11 positions agree with TRBD2. With 5 bases clipped from V and 7 bases from J, the junction kept 13 bases outside the gene matches. The CDR3 runs to 17 residues. Germline-derived CDR1 and CDR2 are LNHDA and SQIVND (reference sequence). Full variable domain (remainder filled in from reference TRBV19 and TRBJ2-1): DGGITQSPKYLFRKEGQNVTLSCEQNLNHDAMYWYRQDPGQGLRLIYYSQIVNDFQKGDIAEGYSVSREKKESFPLTVTSAQKNPTAFYLCASSLPSSGGARNEQFFGPGTRLTVL.

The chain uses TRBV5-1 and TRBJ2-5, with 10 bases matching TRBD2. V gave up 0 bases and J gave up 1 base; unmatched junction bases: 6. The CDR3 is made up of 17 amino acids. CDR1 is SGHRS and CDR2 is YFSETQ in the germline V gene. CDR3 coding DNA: TGCGCCAGCAGCTTGGGGCTAGCGGGAGTTAGCCAAGAGACCCAGTACTTC. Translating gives CASSLGLAGVSQETQYF.

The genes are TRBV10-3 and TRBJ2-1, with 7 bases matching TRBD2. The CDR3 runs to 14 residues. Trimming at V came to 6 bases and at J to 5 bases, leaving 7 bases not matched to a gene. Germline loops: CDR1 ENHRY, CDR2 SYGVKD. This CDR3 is CAIRQAGDNNEQFF. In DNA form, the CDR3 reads TGTGCCATCAGGCAGGCGGGAGATAACAATGAGCAGTTCTTC.

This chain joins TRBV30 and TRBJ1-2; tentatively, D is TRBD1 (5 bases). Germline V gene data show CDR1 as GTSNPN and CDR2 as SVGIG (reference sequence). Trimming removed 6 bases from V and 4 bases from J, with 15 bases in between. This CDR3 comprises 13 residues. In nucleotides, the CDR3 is TGTGCCTGTCAAGAGCGGGGCTTCTATGGCTACACCTTC. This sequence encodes CACQERGFYGYTF. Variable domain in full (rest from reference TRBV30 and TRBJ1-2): SQTIHQWPATLVQPVGSPLSLECTVEGTSNPNLYWYRQAAGRGLQLLFYSVGIGQISSEVPQNLSASRPQDRQFILSSKKLLLSDSGFYLCACQERGFYGYTFGSGTRLTVV.

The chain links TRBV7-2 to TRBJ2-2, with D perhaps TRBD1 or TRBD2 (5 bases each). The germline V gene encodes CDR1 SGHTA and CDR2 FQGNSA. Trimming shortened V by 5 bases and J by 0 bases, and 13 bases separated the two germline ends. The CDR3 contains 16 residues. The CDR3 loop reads CASSEMGPSNTGELFF. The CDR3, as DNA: TGTGCCAGCAGCGAAATGGGACCCTCGAACACCGGGGAGCTGTTTTTT.

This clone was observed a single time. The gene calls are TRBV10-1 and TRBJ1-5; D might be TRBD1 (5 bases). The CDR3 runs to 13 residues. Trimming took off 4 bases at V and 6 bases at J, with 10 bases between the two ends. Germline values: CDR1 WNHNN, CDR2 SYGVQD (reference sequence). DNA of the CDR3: TGCGCCAGCAGTGTAGGGGTGGGTCAGCCCCAGCATTTT. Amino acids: CASSVGVGQPQHF.

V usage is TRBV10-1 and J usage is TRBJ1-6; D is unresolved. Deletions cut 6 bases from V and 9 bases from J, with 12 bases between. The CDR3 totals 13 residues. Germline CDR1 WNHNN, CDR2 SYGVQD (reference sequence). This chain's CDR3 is CASSPSWSSPLHF. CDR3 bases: TGCGCCAGCAGCCCTTCCTGGAGTTCACCCCTCCACTTT.

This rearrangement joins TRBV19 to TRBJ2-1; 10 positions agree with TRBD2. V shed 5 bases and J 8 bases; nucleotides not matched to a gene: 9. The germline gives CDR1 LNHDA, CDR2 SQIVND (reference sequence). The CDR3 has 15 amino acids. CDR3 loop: CASSWLAGVLDEQFF. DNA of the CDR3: TGTGCCAGTAGTTGGCTAGCGGGAGTCTTGGATGAGCAGTTCTTC. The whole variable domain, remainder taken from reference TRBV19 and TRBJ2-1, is DGGITQSPKYLFRKEGQNVTLSCEQNLNHDAMYWYRQDPGQGLRLIYYSQIVNDFQKGDIAEGYSVSREKKESFPLTVTSAQKNPTAFYLCASSWLAGVLDEQFFGPGTRLTVL.

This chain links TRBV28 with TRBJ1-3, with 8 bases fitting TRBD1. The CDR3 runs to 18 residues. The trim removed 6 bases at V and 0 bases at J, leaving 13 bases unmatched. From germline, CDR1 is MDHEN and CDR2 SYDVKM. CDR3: CASSKARPGQDSGNTIYF. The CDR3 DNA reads TGTGCCAGCAGCAAGGCGCGCCCGGGACAGGACTCTGGAAACACCATATATTTT.

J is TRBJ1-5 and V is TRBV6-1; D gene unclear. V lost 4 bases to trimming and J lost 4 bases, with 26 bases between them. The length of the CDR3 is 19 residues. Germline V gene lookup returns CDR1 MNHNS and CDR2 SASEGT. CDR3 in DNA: TGTGCCAGCAGTGCCCTGTGGAGGAAACCACACAGCATTAATCAGCCCCAGCATTTT. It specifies CASSALWRKPHSINQPQHF.

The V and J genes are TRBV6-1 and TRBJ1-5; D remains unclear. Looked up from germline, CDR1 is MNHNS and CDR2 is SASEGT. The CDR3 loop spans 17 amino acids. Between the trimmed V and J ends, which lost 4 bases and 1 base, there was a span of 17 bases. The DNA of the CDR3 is TGTGCCAGCAGTGTTCTTGGTCTCCCGAGGAGCAATCAGCCCCAGCATTTT. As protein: CASSVLGLPRSNQPQHF.

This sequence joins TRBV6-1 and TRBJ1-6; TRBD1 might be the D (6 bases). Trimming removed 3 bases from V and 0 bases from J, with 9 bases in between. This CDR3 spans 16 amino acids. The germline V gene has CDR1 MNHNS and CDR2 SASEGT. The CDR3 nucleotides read TGTGCCAGCAGTGATACAGGGAGCTCCTATAATTCACCCCTCCACTTT. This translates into CASSDTGSSYNSPLHF.

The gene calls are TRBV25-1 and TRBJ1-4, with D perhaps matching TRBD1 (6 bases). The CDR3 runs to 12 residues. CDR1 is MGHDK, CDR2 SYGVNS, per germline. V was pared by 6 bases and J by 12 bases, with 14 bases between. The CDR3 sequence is CASRTQGWQLFF. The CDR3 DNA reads TGTGCCAGCAGAACTCAGGGGTGGCAACTGTTTTTT.

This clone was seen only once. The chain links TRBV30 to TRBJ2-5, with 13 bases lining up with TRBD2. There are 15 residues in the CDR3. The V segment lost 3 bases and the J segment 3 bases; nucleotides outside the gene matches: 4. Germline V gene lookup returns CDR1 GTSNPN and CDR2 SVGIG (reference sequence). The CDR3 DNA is TGTGCCTGGAGCCTACTAGCGGGGGGGAAAGAGACCCAGTACTTC. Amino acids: CAWSLLAGGKETQYF. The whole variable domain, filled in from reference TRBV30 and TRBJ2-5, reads SQTIHQWPATLVQPVGSPLSLECTVEGTSNPNLYWYRQAAGRGLQLLFYSVGIGQISSEVPQNLSASRPQDRQFILSSKKLLLSDSGFYLCAWSLLAGGKETQYFGPGTRLLVL.

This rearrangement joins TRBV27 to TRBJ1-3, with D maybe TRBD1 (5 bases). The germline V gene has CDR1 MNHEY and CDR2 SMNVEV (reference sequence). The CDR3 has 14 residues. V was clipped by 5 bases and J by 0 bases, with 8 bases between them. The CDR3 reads CASSLGGSGNTIYF. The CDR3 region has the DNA TGTGCCAGCAGTCTGGGGGGCTCTGGAAACACCATATATTTT.

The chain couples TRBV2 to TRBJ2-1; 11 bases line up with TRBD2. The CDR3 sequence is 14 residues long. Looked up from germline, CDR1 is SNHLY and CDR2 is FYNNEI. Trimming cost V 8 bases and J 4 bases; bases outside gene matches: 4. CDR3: CASRTSGGYNEQFF. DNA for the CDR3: TGTGCCAGCCGCACTAGCGGGGGTTACAATGAGCAGTTCTTC.